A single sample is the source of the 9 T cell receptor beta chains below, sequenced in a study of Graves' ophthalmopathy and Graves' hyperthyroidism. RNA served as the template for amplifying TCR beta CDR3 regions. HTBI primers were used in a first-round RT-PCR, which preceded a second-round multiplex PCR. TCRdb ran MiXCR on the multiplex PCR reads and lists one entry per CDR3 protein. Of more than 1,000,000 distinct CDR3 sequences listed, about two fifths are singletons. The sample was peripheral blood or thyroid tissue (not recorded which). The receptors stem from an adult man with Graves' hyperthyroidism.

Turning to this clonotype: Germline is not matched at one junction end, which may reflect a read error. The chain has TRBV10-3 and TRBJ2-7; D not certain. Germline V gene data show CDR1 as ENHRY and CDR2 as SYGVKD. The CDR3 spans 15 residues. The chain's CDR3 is CASSEQWQTLSEQYF. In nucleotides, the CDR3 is TGTGCCAGCAGTGAACAGTGGCAGACACTCTCCGAGCAGTACTTC.

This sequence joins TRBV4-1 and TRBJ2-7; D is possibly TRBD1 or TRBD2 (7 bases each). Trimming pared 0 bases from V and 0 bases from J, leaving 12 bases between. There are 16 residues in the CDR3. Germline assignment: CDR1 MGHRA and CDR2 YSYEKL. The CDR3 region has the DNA TGCGCCAGCAGCCAAGATTCAGGGGGGGTCTCCTACGAGCAGTACTTC. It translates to CASSQDSGGVSYEQYF.

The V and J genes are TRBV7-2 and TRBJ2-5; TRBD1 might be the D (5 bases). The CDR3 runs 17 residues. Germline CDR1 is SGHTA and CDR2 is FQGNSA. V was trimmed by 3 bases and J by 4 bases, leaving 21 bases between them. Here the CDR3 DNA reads TGTGCCAGCAGCTTGTTAGGAAAGGGGTCTACTTTAGAGACCCAGTACTTC. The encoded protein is CASSLLGKGSTLETQYF.

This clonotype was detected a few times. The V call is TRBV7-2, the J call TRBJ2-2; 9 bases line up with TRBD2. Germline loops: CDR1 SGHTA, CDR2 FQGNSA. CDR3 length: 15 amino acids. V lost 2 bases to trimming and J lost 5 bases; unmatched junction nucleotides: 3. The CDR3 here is CASSLWREGTGELFF. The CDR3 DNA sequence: TGTGCCAGCAGCTTATGGCGGGAGGGGACCGGGGAGCTGTTTTTT. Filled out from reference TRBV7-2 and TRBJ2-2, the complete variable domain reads GAGVSQSPSNKVTEKGKDVELRCDPISGHTALYWYRQSLGQGLEFLIYFQGNSAPDKSGLPSDRFSAERTGGSVSTLTIQRTQQEDSAVYLCASSLWREGTGELFFGEGSRLTVL.

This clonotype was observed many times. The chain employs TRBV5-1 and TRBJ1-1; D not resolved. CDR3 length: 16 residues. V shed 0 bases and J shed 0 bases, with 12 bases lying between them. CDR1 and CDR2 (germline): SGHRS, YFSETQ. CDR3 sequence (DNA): TGCGCCAGCAGCTTGGATTCGGCAGAGGTGAACACTGAAGCTTTCTTT. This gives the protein CASSLDSAEVNTEAFF.

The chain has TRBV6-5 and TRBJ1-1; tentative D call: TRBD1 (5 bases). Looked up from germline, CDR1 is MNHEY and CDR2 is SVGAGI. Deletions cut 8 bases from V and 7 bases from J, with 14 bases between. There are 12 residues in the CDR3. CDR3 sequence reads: CASRSAGGEAFF. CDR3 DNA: TGTGCCAGCCGTTCGGCGGGGGGTGAAGCTTTCTTT.

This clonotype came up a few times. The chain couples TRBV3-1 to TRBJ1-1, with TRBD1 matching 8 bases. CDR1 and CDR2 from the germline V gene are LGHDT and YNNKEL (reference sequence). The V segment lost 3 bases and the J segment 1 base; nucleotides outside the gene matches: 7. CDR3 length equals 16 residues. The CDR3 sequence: CASSHSGTGRNTEAFF. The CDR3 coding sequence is TGTGCCAGCAGCCACTCCGGGACAGGACGGAACACTGAAGCTTTCTTT.

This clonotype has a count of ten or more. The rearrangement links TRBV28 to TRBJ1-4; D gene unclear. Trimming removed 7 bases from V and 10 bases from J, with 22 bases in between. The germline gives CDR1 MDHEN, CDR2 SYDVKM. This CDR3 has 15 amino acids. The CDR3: CASTPHDGFSGKLFF. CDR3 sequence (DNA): TGTGCCAGCACCCCCCATGACGGCTTTTCTGGAAAACTGTTTTTT.

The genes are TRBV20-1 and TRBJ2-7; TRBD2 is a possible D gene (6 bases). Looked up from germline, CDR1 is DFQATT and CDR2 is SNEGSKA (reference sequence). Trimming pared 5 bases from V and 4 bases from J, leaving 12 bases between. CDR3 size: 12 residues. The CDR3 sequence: CSAVSGPYEQYF. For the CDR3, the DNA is TGCAGTGCTGTGAGCGGGCCTTACGAGCAGTACTTC.